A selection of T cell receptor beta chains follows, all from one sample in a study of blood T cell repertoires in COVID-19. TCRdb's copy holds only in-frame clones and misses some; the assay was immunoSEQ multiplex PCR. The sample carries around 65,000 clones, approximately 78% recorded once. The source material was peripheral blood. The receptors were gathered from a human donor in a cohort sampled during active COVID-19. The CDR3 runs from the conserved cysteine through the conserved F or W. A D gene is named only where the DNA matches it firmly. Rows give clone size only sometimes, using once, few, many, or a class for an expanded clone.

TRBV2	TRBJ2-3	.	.	CASSVADTQYF	TGTGCCAGCAGTGTCGCAGATACGCAGTATTTT
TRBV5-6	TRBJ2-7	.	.	CASSLAPAGPRNEQYF	TGTGCCAGCAGCTTGGCGCCGGCAGGCCCTCGAAACGAGCAGTACTTC
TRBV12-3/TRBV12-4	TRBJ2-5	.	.	CASSLQGETQYF	TGTGCCAGCAGTTTACAGGGAGAGACCCAGTACTTC
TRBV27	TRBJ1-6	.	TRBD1	CASSRGVRGDSPLHF	TGTGCCAGCAGCCGCGGGGTCAGGGGGGATTCACCCCTCCACTTT
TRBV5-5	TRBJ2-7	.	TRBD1	CASSLGTGRNEQYF	TGTGCCAGCAGCTTGGGGACAGGGAGGAACGAGCAGTACTTC
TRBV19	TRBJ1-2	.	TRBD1	CASVRTGAIANYGYTF	TGTGCCAGTGTGCGGACAGGGGCCATCGCTAACTATGGCTACACCTTC
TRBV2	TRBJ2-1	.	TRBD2	CASRGGEAGSYNEQFF	TGTGCCAGCAGGGGAGGGGAGGCGGGCTCCTACAATGAGCAGTTCTTC
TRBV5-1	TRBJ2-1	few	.	CASSLVEGTYNEQFF	TGCGCCAGCAGCTTAGTGGAGGGCACCTACAATGAGCAGTTCTTC
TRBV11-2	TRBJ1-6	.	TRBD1	CASSGRQGGNSPLHF	TGTGCCAGCAGCGGCCGACAGGGGGGTAATTCACCCCTCCACTTT
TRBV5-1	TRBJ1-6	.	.	CASARGGNSPLHF	TGCGCCAGCGCTAGGGGGGGGAATTCACCCCTCCACTTT
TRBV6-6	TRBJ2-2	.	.	CASSWGETNTGELFF	TGTGCCAGCAGTTGGGGGGAAACGAACACCGGGGAGCTGTTTTTT
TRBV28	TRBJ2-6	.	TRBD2	CASSPPGLAGVAGANVLTF	TGTGCCAGCAGCCCCCCCGGACTAGCGGGGGTCGCCGGGGCCAACGTCCTGACTTTC
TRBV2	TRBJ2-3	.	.	CASRMASGDMGDTQYF	TGTGCCAGCAGGATGGCGTCAGGGGATATGGGAGATACGCAGTATTTT
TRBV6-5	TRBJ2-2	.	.	CASSNIGELFF	TGTGCCAGCAGTAATATTGGGGAGCTGTTTTTT
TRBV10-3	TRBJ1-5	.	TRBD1	CAISESRGHGNQPQHF	TGTGCCATCAGTGAATCGAGGGGGCATGGCAATCAGCCCCAGCATTTT
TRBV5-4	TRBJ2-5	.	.	CASSLPLATQETQYF	TGTGCCAGCAGCCTCCCCTTAGCGACTCAAGAGACCCAGTACTTC
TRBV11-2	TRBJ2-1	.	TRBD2	CASSPARTSGGEQFF	TGTGCCAGCAGCCCCGCACGGACTAGCGGGGGTGAGCAGTTCTTC
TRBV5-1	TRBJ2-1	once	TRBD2	CASSSRSRGALPSSYNEQFF	TGCGCCAGCAGCTCTAGGTCGCGGGGGGCTCTCCCGAGCTCCTACAATGAGCAGTTCTTC
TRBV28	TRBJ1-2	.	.	CASSLGGAYGYTF	TGTGCCAGCAGTTTGGGGGGGGCCTATGGCTACACCTTC
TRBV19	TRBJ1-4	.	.	CASSIPGFGEKLFF	TGTGCCAGTAGTATACCAGGGTTCGGTGAAAAACTGTTTTTT
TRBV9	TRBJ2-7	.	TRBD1	CASSPGTGGEQYF	TGTGCCAGCAGCCCGGGGACAGGGGGCGAGCAGTACTTC
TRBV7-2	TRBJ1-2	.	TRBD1	CASSVIPGQGIHGYTF	TGTGCCAGCAGCGTGATACCGGGACAGGGAATCCATGGCTACACCTTC
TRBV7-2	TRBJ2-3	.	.	CASSSGHYTDTQYF	TGTGCCAGCAGCTCGGGACACTACACAGATACGCAGTATTTT
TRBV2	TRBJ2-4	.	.	CASRTSENIQYF	TGTGCCAGCAGGACATCGGAAAACATTCAGTACTTC